This T cell receptor (beta chain) derives from a study of T cells in Graves' hyperthyroidism and ophthalmopathy. About the research overall: At the time of initial diagnosis and before any treatment, peripheral blood was collected.

Uncontrolled infection, other autoimmune disease, pregnancy or lactation excluded patients. Using over 8.5 ml of fresh peripheral blood, PBMCs were prepared. TCR beta CDR3 regions were amplified from RNA transcripts. The TCR CDR3 first-round RT-PCR relied on the HTBI primer set. TCRdb analysed the multiplex PCR reads with MiXCR anew, one entry per CDR3 protein. The sample lists hundreds of thousands of distinct CDR3 sequences, 18% seen once, with over 15% in the top ten. In this sample, this clonotype turned up many times. The sequencing input was blood. The receptor's source is a woman aged 50 to 65 with Graves' hyperthyroidism that later progressed to Graves' ophthalmopathy.

CDR3 residues: CSASRDKNIQYF. CDR3 nucleotides: TGCAGTGCTAGCAGGGACAAAAACATTCAGTACTTC. V usage is TRBV20-1 and J usage is TRBJ2-4, with a possible D match to TRBD1 (5 bases). CDR1 and CDR2 from the germline V gene are DFQATT and SNEGSKA (reference sequence). Trimming left V 3 bases short and J 3 bases short, with 6 bases between. There are 12 residues in the CDR3.